Following are 25 T cell receptor beta chains from one sample sequenced in a study of blood T cell repertoires in COVID-19. Only in-frame clones appear in the TCRdb table, and some are missing; sequencing was by immunoSEQ multiplex PCR. The sample has 84,000 or so clones, about 85% seen once. Sequenced sample: peripheral blood. The receptor source for this set is a woman in her seventies with active or convalescent COVID-19.

The chain recombines TRBV5-1 with TRBJ1-4; a weak D match, TRBD1 (6 bases). CDR3 length equals 16 residues. V lost 0 bases, J lost 6 bases, and 15 bases lay in between. The germline V gene has CDR1 SGHRS and CDR2 YFSETQ. CDR3 region: CASSLAGSGTHEKLFF. The DNA of the CDR3 is TGCGCCAGCAGCTTGGCCGGGTCAGGGACACATGAAAAACTGTTTTTT.

The rearrangement uses TRBV10-2 and TRBJ1-2; 10 bases are a match to TRBD1. CDR1 and CDR2 (germline): WSHSY, SAAADI. The V and J ends lost 5 bases and 0 bases, in that order; junction bases with no gene match: 6. The CDR3 length is 16 residues. CDR3: CASSLDRGTANYGYTF. The CDR3 DNA is TGCGCCAGCAGTTTGGACAGGGGGACAGCTAACTATGGCTACACCTTC.

This clone was seen a few times. The rearrangement links TRBV2 to TRBJ2-7; 11 bases are shared with TRBD1. The length of the CDR3 is 15 residues. Germline lookup yields CDR1 SNHLY and CDR2 FYNNEI. Trimming at V came to 4 bases and at J to 1 base, leaving 3 bases not matched to a gene. The CDR3 spells CASSAGQGASYEQYF. The CDR3 coding sequence is TGTGCCAGCAGTGCCGGACAGGGGGCTTCCTACGAGCAGTACTTC.

J is TRBJ2-3 and V is TRBV4-1; 10 nucleotides match TRBD2. The CDR3 has 17 amino acids. Germline CDR1 and CDR2: MGHRA and YSYEKL. V was pared by 1 base and J by 2 bases, with 6 bases of the junction left unmatched. The CDR3 region is CASSQVPSGGATDTQYF. The CDR3 DNA is TGCGCCAGCAGCCAAGTCCCCAGCGGGGGGGCCACAGATACGCAGTATTTT.

The chain uses TRBV3-1 (or the pseudogene TRBV3-2) and TRBJ2-3; D is undetermined. The CDR3 length is 16 residues. Germline V gene lookup returns CDR1 LGHDT and CDR2 YNNKEL (reference sequence). Trimming pared 1 base from V and 2 bases from J, leaving 13 bases between. CDR3 amino acids: CASSQAPAATTDTQYF. The CDR3 coding sequence is TGTGCCAGCAGCCAAGCCCCGGCGGCCACCACAGATACGCAGTATTTT.

This clone was seen more than once but under ten times. V and J are TRBV5-4 and TRBJ2-2; 7 nucleotides agree with TRBD1. The germline CDR1 and CDR2 sequences are SGHNT and YYREEE (reference sequence). The CDR3 has 14 amino acids. Trimming cost V 4 bases and J 4 bases; bases outside gene matches: 4. CDR3 in amino acids: CASSPGQSTGELFF. The CDR3 coding sequence is TGTGCCAGCAGCCCGGGACAGTCCACCGGGGAGCTGTTTTTT.

The V gene is TRBV2, the J gene TRBJ2-5; D gene unclear. Germline loops: CDR1 SNHLY, CDR2 FYNNEI. The V and J ends lost 4 bases and 5 bases respectively, with 17 bases between them. The CDR3 extends over 15 amino acids. In nucleotides, the CDR3 is TGTGCCAGCAGTGGGCGGTCAGTCGAAGAGGAGACCCAGTACTTC. Translation gives CASSGRSVEEETQYF.

The chain is built from TRBV3-1 (or the pseudogene TRBV3-2) and TRBJ1-5, with 7 nucleotides matching TRBD1. Unmatched junction bases numbered 4, after V lost 1 base and J lost 7 bases. The CDR3 sequence is 14 residues long. The germline CDR1 and CDR2 sequences are LGHDT and YNNKEL (reference sequence). The CDR3 bases are TGTGCCAGCAGCCAAGGAAAGGGGGCGCAGCCCCAGCATTTT. Amino acids: CASSQGKGAQPQHF.

CDR3 amino acids: CASSPRDNPGGEQYF. The CDR3 DNA reads as TGTGCCAGCAGCCCCCGGGACAACCCTGGGGGCGAGCAGTACTTC. The chain recombines TRBV16 with TRBJ2-7; D may be TRBD1 (6 bases). The CDR3 has 15 residues. The V gene lost 4 bases and the J gene lost 6 bases, with 19 bases spanning the gap. Germline lookup yields CDR1 KGHSY and CDR2 FQNENV.

The V call is TRBV5-6, the J call TRBJ2-1, with 9 bases that match TRBD2. The V segment lost 4 bases and the J segment 6 bases; nucleotides outside the gene matches: 5. The CDR3 runs 14 residues. Germline CDR1 SGHDT, CDR2 YYEEEE. The CDR3 sequence is CASSRGGGRNEQFF. In DNA, the CDR3 is TGTGCCAGCAGCCGCGGGGGGGGCCGCAATGAGCAGTTCTTC.

This chain connects TRBV7-2 to TRBJ1-2; 9 bases fit TRBD1. Per germline, CDR1 SGHTA and CDR2 FQGNSA. The V and J ends lost 6 bases and 2 bases, in that order; junction bases with no gene match: 4. The CDR3 runs to 14 residues. DNA of the CDR3: TGTGCCAGCAGGGAGACAGGGGGGAACTATGGCTACACCTTC. This sequence encodes CASRETGGNYGYTF.

This clone showed up just a few times. The chain joins TRBV28 to TRBJ2-6, with a weak D call TRBD1 (6 bases). Per germline, CDR1 MDHEN and CDR2 SYDVKM. Between the trimmed V and J ends, which lost 1 base and 0 bases, there was a span of 19 bases. This CDR3 region has 20 residues. In DNA form, the CDR3 reads TGTGCCAGCAGTTTATTAGTGCTCGGACAGTCACGCTCTGGGGCCAACGTCCTGACTTTC. This sequence encodes CASSLLVLGQSRSGANVLTF.

This rearrangement joins TRBV28 to TRBJ2-3; 11 bases map to TRBD1. With 5 bases clipped from V and 7 bases from J, the junction kept 11 bases outside the gene matches. CDR1 is MDHEN and CDR2 is SYDVKM in the germline V gene. CDR3 size: 16 residues. The DNA for the CDR3 is TGTGCCAGCAGTGCCTCCGGGACAGGGGGAATGAATACGCAGTATTTT. Translation gives CASSASGTGGMNTQYF.

To note about this clone: Germline and junction disagree at one end, which may indicate a read error. The chain is built from TRBV7-7 and TRBJ1-1; 11 bases are a match to TRBD1. Germline V CDR1 and CDR2: SSHAT, FNYEAQ (reference sequence). This CDR3 contains 18 residues. This chain's CDR3 is CASSLTMGQGGPYAEAFF. CDR3 sequence (DNA): TGTGCTAGCAGCTTAACCATGGGACAGGGGGGCCCCTACGCTGAAGCTTTCTTT.

The rearrangement links TRBV20-1 to TRBJ2-3, with D perhaps TRBD1 (6 bases). The germline CDR1 and CDR2 sequences are DFQATT and SNEGSKA (reference sequence). The CDR3 covers 11 residues. CDR3 loop: CSSSGVDTQYF. The CDR3 DNA reads TGCAGCTCCTCAGGGGTAGATACGCAGTATTTT.

The chain is built from TRBV4-1 and TRBJ2-7; tentative D call: TRBD2 (7 bases). Trimming shortened V by 1 base and J by 2 bases, and 15 bases separated the two germline ends. Germline lookup yields CDR1 MGHRA and CDR2 YSYEKL. The length of the CDR3 is 16 residues. CDR3 DNA: TGCGCCAGCAGCCAAGGCGGGGGCCCTCCACCCTACGAGCAGTACTTC. This sequence encodes CASSQGGGPPPYEQYF.

V usage is TRBV19 and J usage is TRBJ1-2; no definite D call. With 11 bases removed from V and 2 bases from J, the gap between germline ends came to 15 bases. The CDR3 totals 13 residues. The germline CDR1 and CDR2 sequences are LNHDA and SQIVND (reference sequence). CDR3 in amino acids: CAAKTTANYGYTF. CDR3 sequence (DNA): TGTGCCGCCAAGACTACCGCCAACTATGGCTACACCTTC.

This rearrangement joins TRBV19 to TRBJ2-3, with D perhaps matching TRBD2 (6 bases). The CDR3 contains 15 residues. The germline V gene encodes CDR1 LNHDA and CDR2 SQIVND (reference sequence). V was cut by 1 base and J by 4 bases, with 12 bases left in between. The CDR3 loop reads CASSIGRGLADTQYF. CDR3 nucleotides: TGTGCCAGTAGTATAGGCCGGGGGTTGGCAGATACGCAGTATTTT.

The V and J genes are TRBV7-2 and TRBJ2-7; TRBD1 might be the D (6 bases). Germline V CDR1 and CDR2: SGHTA, FQGNSA. CDR3 length equals 15 residues. V was shortened by 3 bases and J by 2 bases, with 14 bases between the two germline ends. The CDR3 region has the DNA TGTGCCAGCAGCTTGTTCGTGGGGGCCACCTACGAGCAGTACTTC. It is translated as CASSLFVGATYEQYF.

The rearrangement uses TRBV9 and TRBJ1-1; 8 bases are a match to TRBD1. The CDR3 spans 15 residues. CDR1 is SGDLS and CDR2 is YYNGEE in the germline V gene. V shed 3 bases, J shed 4 bases, and the junction held 8 bases outside the gene matches. For the CDR3, the DNA is TGTGCCAGCAGCGCTTATGACAGGGGCACCACTGAAGCTTTCTTT. This gives the protein CASSAYDRGTTEAFF. Variable domain in full (rest from reference TRBV9 and TRBJ1-1): DSGVTQTPKHLITATGQRVTLRCSPRSGDLSVYWYQQSLDQGLQFLIQYYNGEERAKGNILERFSAQQFPDLHSELNLSSLELGDSALYFCASSAYDRGTTEAFFGQGTRLTVV.

The table lists this clone with a few counts. V gene TRBV7-2 combines with J gene TRBJ1-1; tentative D call: TRBD1 (6 bases). The CDR3 length is 15 residues. V lost 4 bases and J 3 bases, leaving 15 bases between the germline ends. The germline gives CDR1 SGHTA, CDR2 FQGNSA. Here the CDR3 DNA reads TGTGCCAGCAGCTCACCGATTCGACAGGACACTGAAGCTTTCTTT. As protein: CASSSPIRQDTEAFF.

The chain joins TRBV15 to TRBJ1-1, with a weak D call TRBD1 (5 bases). The CDR3 runs to 15 residues. V lost 0 bases to trimming and J lost 2 bases, with 10 bases between them. Germline CDR1 reads LNHNV; CDR2 reads YYDKDF (reference sequence). The CDR3 reads CATSRDVQANTEAFF. The CDR3 DNA reads TGTGCCACCAGCAGAGATGTACAGGCCAACACTGAAGCTTTCTTT. The full variable domain, in which reference TRBV15 and TRBJ1-1 provide the parts outside the CDR3, is DAMVIQNPRYQVTQFGKPVTLSCSQTLNHNVMYWYQQKSSQAPKLLFHYYDKDFNNEADTPDNFQSRRPNTSFCFLDIRSPGLGDTAMYLCATSRDVQANTEAFFGQGTRLTVV.

This clone appeared once. The chain couples TRBV9 to TRBJ2-5, with TRBD2 as a possible D gene (7 bases). The CDR3 runs 17 residues. V lost 4 bases to trimming and J lost 5 bases, with 24 bases between them. Germline V gives CDR1 SGDLS, CDR2 YYNGEE. CDR3 DNA: TGTGCCAGCAGCCCAAGTAGTCGGTGGGGGGGCCGGGAGACCCAGTACTTC. It codes for CASSPSSRWGGRETQYF. Looking up the rest from reference TRBV9 and TRBJ2-5 gives the full variable domain: DSGVTQTPKHLITATGQRVTLRCSPRSGDLSVYWYQQSLDQGLQFLIQYYNGEERAKGNILERFSAQQFPDLHSELNLSSLELGDSALYFCASSPSSRWGGRETQYFGPGTRLLVL.

The chain couples TRBV4-1 to TRBJ2-3; TRBD1 aligns across 8 bases. The CDR3 covers 18 residues. The J segment lost 2 bases and the V segment lost 0 bases, leaving 10 bases of the junction unmatched. Germline V gene data show CDR1 as MGHRA and CDR2 as YSYEKL. As DNA, the CDR3 is TGCGCCAGCAGCCAAGATAGAGGAGGGACAGGTACCACAGATACGCAGTATTTT. Its translation: CASSQDRGGTGTTDTQYF.

The chain uses TRBV11-2 and TRBJ1-1; the D gene is possibly TRBD1 (5 bases). This CDR3 is 13 amino acids long. Trimming pared 4 bases from V and 11 bases from J, leaving 17 bases between. From germline, CDR1 is SGHAT and CDR2 FQNNGV. The CDR3 region has the DNA TGTGCCAGCAGCTCCCGTCCAGGGATCGGGGCTTTCTTT. Translated, it gives CASSSRPGIGAFF.